This T cell receptor beta chain derives from a study of blood T cell repertoires in COVID-19. Whole-study context: Specimens from acute and convalescent COVID-19 originated in the United States, Italy and Spain. The cDNA or gDNA used as material had been derived from T cells, B-cell-depleted T cells, or PBMCs.

In the authors' workflow: Estimated nucleated cell counts came from reference gene primer amplification. Data came from immunoSEQ multiplex PCR; TCRdb stores just in-frame clones and leaves some out. D and trimming come from the DNA, and the V and J calls and clone size come from that table. The repertoire has about 100,000 clones, 90% of them found once; the top ten carry under 2%. Germline assignment: CDR1 SGHAT and CDR2 FQNNGV. V was clipped by 5 bases and J by 4 bases, with 14 bases between them. The CDR3 covers 15 residues. The chain recombines TRBV11-2 with TRBJ2-2; D is perhaps TRBD1 (6 bases). The sequence was obtained from a man between 60 and 70 years old with acute or convalescent COVID-19. Sequenced: peripheral blood. The CDR3 nucleotides read TGTGCCAGCAGCAAAAGACAGGACACCACCGGGGAGCTGTTTTTT. Its translation is CASSKRQDTTGELFF.